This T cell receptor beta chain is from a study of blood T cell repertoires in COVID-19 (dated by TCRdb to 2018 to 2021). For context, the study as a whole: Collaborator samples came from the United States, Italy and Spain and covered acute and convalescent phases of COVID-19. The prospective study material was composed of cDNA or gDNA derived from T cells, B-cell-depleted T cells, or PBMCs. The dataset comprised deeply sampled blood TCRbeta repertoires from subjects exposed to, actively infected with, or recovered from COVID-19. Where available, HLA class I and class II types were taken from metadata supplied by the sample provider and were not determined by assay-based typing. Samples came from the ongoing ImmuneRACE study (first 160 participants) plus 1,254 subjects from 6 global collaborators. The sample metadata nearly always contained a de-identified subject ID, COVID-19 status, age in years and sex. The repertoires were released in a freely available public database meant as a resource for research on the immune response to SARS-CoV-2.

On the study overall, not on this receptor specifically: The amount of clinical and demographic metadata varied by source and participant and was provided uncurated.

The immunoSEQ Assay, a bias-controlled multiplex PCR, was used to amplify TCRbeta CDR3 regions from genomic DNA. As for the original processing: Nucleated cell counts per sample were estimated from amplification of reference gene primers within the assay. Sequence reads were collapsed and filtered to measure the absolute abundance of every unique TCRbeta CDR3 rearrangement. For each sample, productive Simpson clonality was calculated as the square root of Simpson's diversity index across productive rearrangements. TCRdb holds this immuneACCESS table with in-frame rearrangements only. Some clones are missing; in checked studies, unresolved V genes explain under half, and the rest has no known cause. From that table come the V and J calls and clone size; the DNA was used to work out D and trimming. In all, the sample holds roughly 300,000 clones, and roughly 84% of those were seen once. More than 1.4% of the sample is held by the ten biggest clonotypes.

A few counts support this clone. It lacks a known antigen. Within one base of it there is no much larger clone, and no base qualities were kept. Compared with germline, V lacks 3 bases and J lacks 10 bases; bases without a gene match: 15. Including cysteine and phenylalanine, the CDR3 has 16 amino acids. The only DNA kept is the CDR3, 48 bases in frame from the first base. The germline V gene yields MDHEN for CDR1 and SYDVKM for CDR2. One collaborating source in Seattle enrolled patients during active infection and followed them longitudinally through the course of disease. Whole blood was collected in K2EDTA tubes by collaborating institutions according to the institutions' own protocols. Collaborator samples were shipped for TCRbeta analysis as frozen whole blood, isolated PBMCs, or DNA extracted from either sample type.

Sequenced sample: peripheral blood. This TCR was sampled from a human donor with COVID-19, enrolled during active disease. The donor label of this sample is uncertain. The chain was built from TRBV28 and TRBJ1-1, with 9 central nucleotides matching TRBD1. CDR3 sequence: CASSFQGTGPLEGAFF. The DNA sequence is TGTGCCAGCAGTTTCCAGGGGACAGGGCCTTTAGAAGGAGCTTTCTTT.